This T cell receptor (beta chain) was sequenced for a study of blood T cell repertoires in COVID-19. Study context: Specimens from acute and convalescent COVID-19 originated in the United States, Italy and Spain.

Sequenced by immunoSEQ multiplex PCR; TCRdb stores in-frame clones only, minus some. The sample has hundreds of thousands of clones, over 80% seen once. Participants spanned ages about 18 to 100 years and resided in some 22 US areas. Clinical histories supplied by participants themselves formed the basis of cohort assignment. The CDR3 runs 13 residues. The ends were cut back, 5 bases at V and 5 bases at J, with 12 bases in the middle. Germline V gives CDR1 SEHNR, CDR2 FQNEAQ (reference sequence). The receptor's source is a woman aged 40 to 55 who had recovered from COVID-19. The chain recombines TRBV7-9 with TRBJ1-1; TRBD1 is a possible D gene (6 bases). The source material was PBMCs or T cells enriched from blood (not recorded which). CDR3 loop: CASSAGVRTEAFF. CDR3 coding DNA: TGTGCCAGCAGCGCAGGGGTAAGAACTGAAGCTTTCTTT.